Listed here is a single T cell receptor beta chain. This specimen belongs to a study of Ad26.COV2.S vaccination and SARS-CoV-2 variants. Looking at the study overall: It was the COV1001 Ad26.COV2.S trial arm that included the donor. Once or twice, 56 days apart, Ad26.COV2.S was delivered intramuscularly.

The table came from immunoSEQ multiplex PCR; TCRdb's copy has only in-frame clones and leaves some out. The sample has 430,000 or so clones; 80% to 95% are singletons. V lost 0 bases and J lost 7, with 12 bases in between. The germline gives CDR1 SEHNR, CDR2 FQNEAQ (reference sequence). This CDR3 is built from 14 residues. Described treatment: around 19 received Ad26.COV2.S at low or high dose, single or two shots; 5 received placebo; per-sample allocation not given. The investigators took samples on day 63 after the first vaccine or placebo injection. An Ad26 vector was used to express Wuhan-strain SARS-CoV-2 spike as the vaccine.

The sample consisted of peripheral blood, taken in a trial of Ad26.COV2.S vaccine versus placebo. The V and J genes are TRBV7-9 and TRBJ1-2; perhaps TRBD1 as D (5 bases). The receptor was isolated from a person between 18 and 65 years old who received the Ad26.COV2.S COVID-19 vaccine or a placebo. The CDR3 protein is CASSLAGRDAGYTF. Here the CDR3 DNA reads TGTGCCAGCAGCTTAGCGGGCAGGGACGCTGGCTACACCTTC.